This paragraph reports one T cell receptor (beta chain). Libraries were prepared by immunoSEQ multiplex PCR; TCRdb keeps only in-frame clonotypes and omits some of them. Seen here are some 200,000 clones, about 70% observed once, and the top ten hold roughly 9.4%. This sample is part of a study of blood T cell repertoires in COVID-19. Overall study: The origin of the acute and convalescent COVID-19 samples was the United States, Italy and Spain. In each case, the material was cDNA or gDNA derived from T cells, B-cell-depleted T cells, or PBMCs.

The sequenced sample was peripheral blood. The clonotype was recovered from a woman in her fifties or sixties with active or convalescent COVID-19.

CDR3 region: CASSLGTDSSSGELFF. The CDR3 DNA reads as TGTGCCAGCAGCTTAGGGACAGATTCGTCCTCCGGGGAGCTGTTTTTT. This chain joins TRBV7-3 and TRBJ2-2, with 7 bases aligning to TRBD1. With V trimmed by 2 bases and J by 6 bases, 9 bases remained unmatched. Looked up from germline, CDR1 is SGHTA and CDR2 is FQGTGA. The CDR3 loop spans 16 amino acids.